The sequence of this T cell receptor (beta chain) was determined in a study of Graves' ophthalmopathy and Graves' hyperthyroidism. Study-wide results and caveats: Most thyroid clonotypes with frequency above 0.001 were detected in blood too.

A remark on this clonotype: Its specificity is unknown.

Amplification of the TCR beta CDR3 regions used RNA transcripts (as template). HTBI primers primed a first-round RT-PCR, and a second-round multiplex PCR followed. TCRdb re-analysed the multiplex PCR reads in MiXCR, keeping a single row per CDR3 protein. The sample holds 740,000 or so distinct CDR3 sequences, roughly two fifths seen once. Establishment of the diagnosis relied upon clinical symptoms, serum thyroxine, TRAb, thyroid ultrasound and orbital computed tomography. Germline V gene data show CDR1 as PRHDT and CDR2 as FYEKMQ (reference sequence). This CDR3 is built from 16 residues. The V and J ends lost 1 base and 2 bases, in that order; junction bases with no gene match: 8.

The sequence was obtained from an adult man with Graves' ophthalmopathy. Sequencing input: peripheral blood. This chain uses TRBV13 with TRBJ2-7; 7 bases agree with TRBD1. The CDR3 spells CASSLAQGVHAYEQYF. The CDR3 nucleotides are TGTGCCAGCAGCTTAGCTCAGGGGGTACATGCCTACGAGCAGTACTTC.